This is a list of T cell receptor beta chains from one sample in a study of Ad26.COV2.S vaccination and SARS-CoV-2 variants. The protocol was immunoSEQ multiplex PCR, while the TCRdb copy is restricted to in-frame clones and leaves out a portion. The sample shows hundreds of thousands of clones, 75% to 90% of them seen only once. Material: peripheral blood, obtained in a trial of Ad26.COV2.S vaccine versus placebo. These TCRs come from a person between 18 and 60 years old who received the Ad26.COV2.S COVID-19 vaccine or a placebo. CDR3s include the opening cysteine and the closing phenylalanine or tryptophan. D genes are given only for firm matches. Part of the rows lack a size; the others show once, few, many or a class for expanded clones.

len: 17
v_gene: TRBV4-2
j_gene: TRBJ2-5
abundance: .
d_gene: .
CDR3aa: CASSQEGLGINQETQYF
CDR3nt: TGTGCCAGCAGCCAAGAAGGACTGGGGATTAACCAAGAGACCCAGTACTTC

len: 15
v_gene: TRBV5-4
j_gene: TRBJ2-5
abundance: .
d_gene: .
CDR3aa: CASSLLFSGQETQYF
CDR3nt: TGTGCCAGCAGCTTGCTGTTTAGCGGACAAGAGACCCAGTACTTC

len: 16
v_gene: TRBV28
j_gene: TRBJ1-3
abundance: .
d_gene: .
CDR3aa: CASSLPPGSSGNTIYF
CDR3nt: TGTGCCAGCAGTTTACCCCCGGGAAGCTCTGGAAACACCATATATTTT

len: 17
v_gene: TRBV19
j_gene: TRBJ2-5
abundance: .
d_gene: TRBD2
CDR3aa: CASSAEATSGVSGTQYF
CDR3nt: TGTGCCAGTAGCGCCGAGGCGACTAGCGGGGTTTCCGGGACCCAGTACTTC

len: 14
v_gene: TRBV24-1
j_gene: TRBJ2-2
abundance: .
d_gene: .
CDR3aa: CATSAAGRAGELFF
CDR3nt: TGTGCCACCAGTGCGGCCGGACGGGCCGGGGAGCTGTTTTTT

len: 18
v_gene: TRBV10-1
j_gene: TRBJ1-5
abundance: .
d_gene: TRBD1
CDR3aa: CASQPDGDRVYSNQPQHF
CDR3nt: TGCGCCAGTCAACCGGATGGGGACAGGGTCTATAGCAATCAGCCCCAGCATTTT

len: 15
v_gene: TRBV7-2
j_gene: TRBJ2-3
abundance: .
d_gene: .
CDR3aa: CASSFARRGGDTQYF
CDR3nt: TGTGCCAGCAGCTTTGCGCGGAGGGGGGGAGATACGCAGTATTTT

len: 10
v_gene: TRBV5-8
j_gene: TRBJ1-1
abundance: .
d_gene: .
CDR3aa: CASSLLDHFF
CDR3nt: TGTGCCAGCAGCTTGTTGGATCATTTCTTT

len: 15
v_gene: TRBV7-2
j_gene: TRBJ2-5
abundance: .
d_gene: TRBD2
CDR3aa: CASSSDSGRSVTQYF
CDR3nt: TGTGCCAGCAGCTCAGATAGCGGGAGATCGGTGACCCAGTACTTC

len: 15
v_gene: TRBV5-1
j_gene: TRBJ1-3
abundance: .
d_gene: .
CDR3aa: CASSLGGFSGNTIYF
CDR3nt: TGCGCCAGCAGCTTGGGGGGTTTCTCTGGAAACACCATATATTTT

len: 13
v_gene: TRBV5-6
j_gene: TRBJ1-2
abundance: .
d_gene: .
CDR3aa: CASSLDRVEGYTF
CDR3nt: TGTGCCAGCAGCTTGGACAGGGTGGAGGGCTACACCTTC

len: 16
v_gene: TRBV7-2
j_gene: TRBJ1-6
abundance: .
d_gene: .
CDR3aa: CASSRSKSSYNSPLHF
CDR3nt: TGTGCCAGCAGCCGCTCTAAGAGCTCCTATAATTCACCCCTCCACTTT

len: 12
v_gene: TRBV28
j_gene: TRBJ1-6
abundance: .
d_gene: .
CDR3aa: CASSLKASPLHF
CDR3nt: TGTGCCAGCAGTCTCAAAGCATCACCCCTCCACTTT

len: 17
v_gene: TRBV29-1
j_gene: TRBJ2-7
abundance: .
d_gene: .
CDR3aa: CSVDGPLRGDRTYEQYF
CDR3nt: TGCAGCGTTGATGGGCCCCTGCGTGGTGACAGGACCTACGAGCAGTACTTC

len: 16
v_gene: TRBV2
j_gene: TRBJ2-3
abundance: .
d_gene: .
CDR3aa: CASSLDSLKLTDTQYF
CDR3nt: TGTGCCAGCAGCCTGGACAGCCTAAAACTCACAGATACGCAGTATTTT

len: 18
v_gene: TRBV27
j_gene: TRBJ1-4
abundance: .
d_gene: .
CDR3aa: CASTSRGALYPTNEKLFF
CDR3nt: TGTGCCAGCACCAGCCGGGGCGCGTTGTACCCAACTAATGAAAAACTGTTTTTT

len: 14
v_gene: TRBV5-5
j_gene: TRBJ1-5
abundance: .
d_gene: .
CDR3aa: CASSLWAVNQPQHF
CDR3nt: TGTGCCAGCAGCTTGTGGGCAGTCAATCAGCCCCAGCATTTT

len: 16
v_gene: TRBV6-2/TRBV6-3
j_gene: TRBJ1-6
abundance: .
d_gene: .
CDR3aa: CASSYEGSSYNSPLHF
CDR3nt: TGTGCCAGCAGTTACGAGGGGAGCTCCTATAATTCACCCCTCCACTTT

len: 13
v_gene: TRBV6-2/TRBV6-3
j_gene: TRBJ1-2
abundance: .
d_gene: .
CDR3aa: CASSEPAKYGYTF
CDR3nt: TGTGCCAGCAGTGAGCCAGCCAAATATGGCTACACCTTC

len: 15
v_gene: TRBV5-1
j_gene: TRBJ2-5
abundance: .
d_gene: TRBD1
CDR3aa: CASSLGTGVKETQYF
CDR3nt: TGCGCCAGCAGCTTGGGGACAGGGGTGAAAGAGACCCAGTACTTC

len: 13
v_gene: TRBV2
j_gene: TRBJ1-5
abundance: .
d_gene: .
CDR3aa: CASNKYSNQPQHF
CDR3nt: TGTGCCAGCAATAAATATAGCAATCAGCCCCAGCATTTT

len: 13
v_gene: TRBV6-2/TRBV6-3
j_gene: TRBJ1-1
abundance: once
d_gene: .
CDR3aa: CASSQDTTTEAFF
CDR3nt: TGTGCCAGCAGCCAGGACACCACCACTGAAGCTTTCTTT

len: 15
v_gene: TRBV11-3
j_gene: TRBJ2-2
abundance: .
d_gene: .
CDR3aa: CASSFGGPNTGELFF
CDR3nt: TGTGCCAGCAGCTTTGGCGGGCCAAACACCGGGGAGCTGTTTTTT

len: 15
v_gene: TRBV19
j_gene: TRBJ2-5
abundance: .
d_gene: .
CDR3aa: CASSMVPGGRETQYF
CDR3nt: TGTGCCAGTAGTATGGTGCCAGGCGGAAGGGAGACCCAGTACTTC

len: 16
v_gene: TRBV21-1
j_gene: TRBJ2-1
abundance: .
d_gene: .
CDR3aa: CASSKEGGGSYNEQFF
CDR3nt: TGTGCCAGCAGCAAAGAAGGTGGGGGCTCCTACAATGAGCAGTTCTTC

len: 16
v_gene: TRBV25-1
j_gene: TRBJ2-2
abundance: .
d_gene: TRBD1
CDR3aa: CASSDPTGRGPGELFF
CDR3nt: TGTGCCAGCAGTGACCCGACAGGGAGAGGCCCCGGGGAGCTGTTTTTT

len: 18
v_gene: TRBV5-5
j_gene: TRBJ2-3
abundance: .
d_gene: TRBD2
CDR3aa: CASSQFQGGGEITDTQYF
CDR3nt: TGTGCCAGCAGTCAATTCCAAGGCGGGGGGGAGATCACAGATACGCAGTATTTT

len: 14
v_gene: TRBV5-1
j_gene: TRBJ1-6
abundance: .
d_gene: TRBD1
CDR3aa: CASSLGQGVSPLHF
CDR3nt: TGCGCCAGCAGCTTGGGACAGGGAGTTTCACCCCTCCACTTT

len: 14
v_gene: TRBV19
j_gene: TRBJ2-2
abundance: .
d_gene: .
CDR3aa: CASSIREGSGELFF
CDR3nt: TGTGCCAGTAGTATAAGGGAAGGGTCCGGGGAGCTGTTTTTT

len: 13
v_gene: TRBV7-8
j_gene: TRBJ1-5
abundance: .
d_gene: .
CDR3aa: CASSLAGTQPQHF
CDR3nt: TGTGCCAGCAGCTTAGCGGGGACTCAGCCCCAGCATTTT

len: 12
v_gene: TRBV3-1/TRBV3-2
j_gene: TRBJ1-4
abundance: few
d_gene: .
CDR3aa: CASSRPNEKLFF
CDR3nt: TGTGCCAGCAGCCGACCTAATGAAAAACTGTTTTTT

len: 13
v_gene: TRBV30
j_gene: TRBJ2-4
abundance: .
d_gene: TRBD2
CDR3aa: CAWSWGGKNIQYF
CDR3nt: TGTGCCTGGAGTTGGGGGGGCAAAAACATTCAGTACTTC

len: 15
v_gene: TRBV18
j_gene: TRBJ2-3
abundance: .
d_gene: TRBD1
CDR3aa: CASSPGTGSTDTQYF
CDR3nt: TGTGCCAGCTCACCCGGGACAGGGTCCACAGATACGCAGTATTTT

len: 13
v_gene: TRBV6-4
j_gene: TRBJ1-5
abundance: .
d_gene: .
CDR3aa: CASSDGSNQPQHF
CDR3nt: TGTGCCAGCAGTGACGGTAGCAATCAGCCCCAGCATTTT

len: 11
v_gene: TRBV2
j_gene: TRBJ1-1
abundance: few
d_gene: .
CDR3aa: CASTALTEAFF
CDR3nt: TGTGCCAGCACGGCTCTCACTGAAGCTTTCTTT

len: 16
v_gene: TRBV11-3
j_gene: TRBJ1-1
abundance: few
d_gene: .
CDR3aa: CASSLDQERAGTEAFF
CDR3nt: TGTGCCAGCAGCTTAGATCAGGAGCGGGCAGGGACTGAAGCTTTCTTT

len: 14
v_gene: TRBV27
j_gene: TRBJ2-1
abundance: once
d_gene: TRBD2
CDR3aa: CASSFEGLANEQFF
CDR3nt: TGTGCCAGCAGTTTTGAAGGACTAGCCAATGAGCAGTTCTTC

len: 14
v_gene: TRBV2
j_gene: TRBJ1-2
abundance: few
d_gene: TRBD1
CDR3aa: CASSGTGAFYGYTF
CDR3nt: TGTGCCAGCAGTGGGACAGGGGCCTTCTATGGCTACACCTTC

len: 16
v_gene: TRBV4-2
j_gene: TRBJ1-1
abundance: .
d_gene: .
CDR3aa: CASSQDPGEGRTEAFF
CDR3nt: TGTGCCAGCAGCCAAGACCCCGGGGAGGGGAGGACTGAAGCTTTCTTT

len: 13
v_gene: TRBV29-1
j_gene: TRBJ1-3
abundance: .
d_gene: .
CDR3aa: CSVVVSSGNTIYF
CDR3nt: TGCAGCGTTGTGGTTAGCTCTGGAAACACCATATATTTT

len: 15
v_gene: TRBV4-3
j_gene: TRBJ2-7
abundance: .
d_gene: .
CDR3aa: CASSRGLGGSYEQYF
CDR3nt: TGCGCCAGCAGCCGCGGGTTAGGGGGCTCCTACGAGCAGTACTTC

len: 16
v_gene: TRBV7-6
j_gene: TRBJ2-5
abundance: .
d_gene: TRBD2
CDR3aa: CASRKRLAGSQETQYF
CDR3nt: TGTGCCAGCAGGAAGCGACTAGCGGGGAGCCAAGAGACCCAGTACTTC

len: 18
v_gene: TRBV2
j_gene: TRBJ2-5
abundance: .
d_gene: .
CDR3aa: CASSATGRGEVRKETQYF
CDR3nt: TGTGCCAGCAGTGCCACAGGCCGCGGGGAGGTGAGGAAAGAGACCCAGTACTTC

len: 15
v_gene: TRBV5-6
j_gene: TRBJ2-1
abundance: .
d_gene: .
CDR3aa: CASSTRLDNENEQFF
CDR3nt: TGTGCCAGCAGCACCCGCCTGGATAATGAGAATGAGCAGTTCTTC

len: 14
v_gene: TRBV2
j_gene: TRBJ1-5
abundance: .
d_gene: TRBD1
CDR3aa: CASGGTGAHQPQHF
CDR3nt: TGTGCCAGCGGCGGAACAGGGGCGCATCAGCCCCAGCATTTT

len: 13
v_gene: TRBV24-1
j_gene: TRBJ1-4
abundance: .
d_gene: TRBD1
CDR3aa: CATSDGQGEKLFF
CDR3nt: TGTGCCACCAGTGACGGACAGGGGGAAAAACTGTTTTTT

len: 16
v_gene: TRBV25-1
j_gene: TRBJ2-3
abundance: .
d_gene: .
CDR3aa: CASSDARDFTADTQYF
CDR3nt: TGTGCCAGCAGTGATGCAAGGGACTTCACAGCAGATACGCAGTATTTT

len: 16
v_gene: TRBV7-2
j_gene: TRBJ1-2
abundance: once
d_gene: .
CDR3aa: CASSPPRDPANYGYTF
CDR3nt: TGTGCCAGCAGCCCCCCCCGCGACCCCGCTAACTATGGCTACACCTTC

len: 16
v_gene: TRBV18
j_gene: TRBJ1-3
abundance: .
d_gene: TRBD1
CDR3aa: CASSLSGQVSGNTIYF
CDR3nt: TGTGCCAGCTCACTATCGGGACAGGTCTCTGGAAACACCATATATTTT

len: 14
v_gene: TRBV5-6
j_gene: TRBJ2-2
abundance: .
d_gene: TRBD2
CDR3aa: CASSMTSGSGELFF
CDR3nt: TGTGCCAGCAGCATGACTAGCGGGTCCGGGGAGCTGTTTTTT

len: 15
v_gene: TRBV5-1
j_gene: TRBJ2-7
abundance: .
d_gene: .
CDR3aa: CASSPEVFEPYEQYF
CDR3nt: TGCGCCAGCAGCCCCGAGGTCTTCGAACCTTACGAGCAGTACTTC

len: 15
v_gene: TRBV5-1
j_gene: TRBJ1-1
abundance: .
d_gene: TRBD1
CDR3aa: CASSRTGQVNTEAFF
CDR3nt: TGCGCCAGCAGCCGGACGGGACAGGTGAACACTGAAGCTTTCTTT

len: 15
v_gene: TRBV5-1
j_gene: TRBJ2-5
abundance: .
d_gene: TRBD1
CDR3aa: CASSLPGQGMGTQYF
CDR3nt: TGCGCCAGCAGCCTACCGGGACAGGGAATGGGGACCCAGTACTTC

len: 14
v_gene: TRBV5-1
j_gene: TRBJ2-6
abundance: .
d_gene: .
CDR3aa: CASSLSSGANVLTF
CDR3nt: TGCGCCAGCAGCTTGTCCTCTGGGGCCAACGTCCTGACTTTC

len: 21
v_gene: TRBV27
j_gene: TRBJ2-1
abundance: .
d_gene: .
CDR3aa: CASSLYGASMGIWVGYNEQFF
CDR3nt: TGTGCCAGCAGTTTATACGGGGCTAGTATGGGGATTTGGGTCGGATACAATGAGCAGTTCTTC

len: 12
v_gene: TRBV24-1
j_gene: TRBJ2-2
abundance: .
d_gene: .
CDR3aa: CATSDFSGELFF
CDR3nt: TGTGCCACCAGTGATTTCTCCGGGGAGCTGTTTTTT

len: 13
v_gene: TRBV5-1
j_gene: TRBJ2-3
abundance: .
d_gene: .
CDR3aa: CASSFYNTDTQYF
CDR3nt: TGCGCCAGCAGCTTCTACAACACAGATACGCAGTATTTT

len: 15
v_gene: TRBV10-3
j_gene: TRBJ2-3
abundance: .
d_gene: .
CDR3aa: CAISEEAVRTDTQYF
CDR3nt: TGTGCCATCAGTGAGGAGGCCGTCCGCACAGATACGCAGTATTTT

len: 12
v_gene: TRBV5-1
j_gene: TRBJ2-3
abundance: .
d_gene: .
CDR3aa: CASRAGTDTQYF
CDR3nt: TGCGCCAGCAGAGCCGGCACAGATACGCAGTATTTT